Only one count was recorded for the clone carrying this T cell receptor beta chain. The germline V gene has CDR1 SGHDT and CDR2 YYEEEE. The CDR3 sequence is 17 residues long. V dropped 1 base and J dropped 2 bases, with 16 bases sitting between them. The sample comes from a study of cytomegalovirus exposure and HLA in healthy donors. Turning to the study itself: Among several hundred genotyped donors, approximately 80% fell in the Caucasian-associated ancestry cluster.

In the PCR, 60 Vbeta and 13 Jbeta primers were used. Here immunoSEQ multiplex PCR was the method, and the copy in TCRdb shows in-frame clones only, minus some. The sample includes 110,000 or so clones, roughly 70% of them seen just once. The chain combines TRBV5-6 with TRBJ1-3; a possible D gene is TRBD1 (6 bases). The source material was PBMCs. The TCR originated in a man aged 40-49 years in good health and CMV-seronegative. CDR3 sequence: CASSLKPDRPAGNTIYF. In DNA form, the CDR3 reads TGTGCCAGCAGCTTGAAACCCGACAGGCCCGCTGGAAACACCATATATTTT.